What follows describes a single TCR beta chain. Data came from immunoSEQ multiplex PCR; TCRdb stores just in-frame clones and leaves some out. Of 250,000 to 300,000 clones in the sample, around 85% are singletons; the top ten hold 10% to 15%. This record belongs to a study of blood T cell repertoires in COVID-19. The CDR3 covers 15 residues. The V gene end was trimmed by 5 bases and the J gene end by 4 bases; junction bases not matched to a gene: 6. Germline-derived CDR1 and CDR2 are SNHLY and FYNNEI. The clonotype comes from a woman younger than 45 with COVID-19, enrolled during active disease. The gene calls are TRBV2 and TRBJ1-3; 9 positions match TRBD1. The sequenced sample consisted of peripheral blood. For the CDR3, the DNA is TGTGCCAGCAGTTCACAGGGGGCGCGGGGAAACACCATATATTTT. Translating it yields CASSSQGARGNTIYF.